The 13 T cell receptor beta chains below come from one sample, sequenced in a study of T cell responses to AZD1222 COVID-19 vaccine. Assay used: immunoSEQ multiplex PCR; TCRdb lists only in-frame clones, some missing. The sample shows around 130,000 clones, about 90% of them seen only once. Sequencing used peripheral blood, obtained on day 0 of AZD1222 vaccination. These receptors all stem from an adult in good health.

The CDR3 DNA reads TGCGCCAGCAGCGTCTCTAGCGGCTCCTACAATGAGCAGTTCTTC. Its translation is CASSVSSGSYNEQFF. This chain connects TRBV5-1 to TRBJ2-1; 7 bases are shared with TRBD2. The CDR3 length is 15 residues. CDR1 and CDR2 from the germline V gene are SGHRS and YFSETQ. The V and J ends lost 4 bases and 0 bases, in that order; junction bases with no gene match: 4.

The chain uses TRBV30 and TRBJ1-1; D is possibly TRBD1 (5 bases). The CDR3 runs 13 residues. The germline gives CDR1 GTSNPN, CDR2 SVGIG (reference sequence). V was shortened by 4 bases and J by 1 base, with 10 bases between the two germline ends. CDR3 region: CAWNRQQNTEAFF. CDR3 bases: TGTGCCTGGAACCGACAGCAGAACACTGAAGCTTTCTTT.

This clone was observed once. This chain connects TRBV4-2 to TRBJ1-4; D is undetermined. Trimming stripped 0 bases from V and 1 base from J, with 9 bases between. Germline V gene data show CDR1 as LGHNA and CDR2 as YNFKEQ. The CDR3 is 16 residues long. The CDR3 spells CASSQDLRRTNEKLFF. The CDR3 nucleotides read TGTGCCAGCAGCCAAGATTTGAGAAGAACTAATGAAAAACTGTTTTTT.

The V gene is TRBV24-1, the J gene TRBJ2-5; TRBD2 matches at 7 bases. V trimming: 9 bases; J trimming: 7 bases; junction bases outside the gene matches: 16. Germline lookup yields CDR1 KGHDR and CDR2 SFDVKD. The CDR3 runs to 15 residues. The CDR3 bases are TGTGCCACCGCTGGGGGGAGGGGAGGTGAAGGGACCCAGTACTTC. The encoded protein is CATAGGRGGEGTQYF.

This clone has more than one count but fewer than ten. The CDR3 loop reads CASSRGANFPYEQYV. DNA for the CDR3: TGTGCCAGCAGCCGCGGAGCGAATTTTCCCTACGAGCAGTACGTC. The chain joins TRBV11-3 to TRBJ2-7; D ambiguous. Per the germline V gene, CDR1 is SGHNT and CDR2 is YENEEA. V lost 5 bases to trimming and J lost 2 bases, with 16 bases between them. The CDR3 is 15 amino acids.

The chain recombines TRBV29-1 with TRBJ2-3; D perhaps matches TRBD1 (6 bases). Trimming removed 7 bases at V and 1 base at J, with 15 bases between. This CDR3 region has 14 residues. Germline CDR1 reads SQVTM; CDR2 reads ANQGSEA. CDR3 amino acids: CSALLTGGTDTQYF. CDR3 DNA sequence: TGCAGCGCGCTGCTGACAGGAGGCACAGATACGCAGTATTTT.

This clone appeared a few times. The chain links TRBV20-1 to TRBJ2-5; the D is unclear. V lost 4 bases and J 5 bases, leaving 8 bases between the germline ends. The CDR3 contains 11 residues. The germline gives CDR1 DFQATT, CDR2 SNEGSKA (reference sequence). CDR3: CSAIMWETQYF. Written as DNA, the CDR3 is TGCAGTGCTATAATGTGGGAGACCCAGTACTTC.

The chain uses TRBV28 and TRBJ1-2; D is uncertain. The CDR3 loop spans 12 amino acids. The ends were cut back, 6 bases at V and 4 bases at J, with 9 bases in the middle. Germline V gene data show CDR1 as MDHEN and CDR2 as SYDVKM. In nucleotides, the CDR3 is TGTGCCAGCAGCCAAGGGCCCTATGGCTACACCTTC. Residues: CASSQGPYGYTF.

This chain links TRBV5-1 with TRBJ2-3; 13 nucleotides agree with TRBD2. The V and J ends lost 1 base and 4 bases, in that order; junction bases with no gene match: 9. Germline CDR1 reads SGHRS; CDR2 reads YFSETQ. The CDR3 spans 18 residues. CDR3 DNA: TGCGCCAGCAGCTTGAGTGGAACTAGCGGGGGGGCTGCAGATACGCAGTATTTT. It specifies CASSLSGTSGGAADTQYF.

This chain uses TRBV15 with TRBJ2-3; D is ambiguous. Germline V gene sequence: CDR1 LNHNV, CDR2 YYDKDF (reference sequence). The CDR3 consists of 16 residues. V was cut by 0 bases and J by 2 bases, with 12 bases left in between. CDR3 sequence (DNA): TGTGCCACCAGCAGAGATCGTCAGACATCCACAGATACGCAGTATTTT. Amino acids: CATSRDRQTSTDTQYF.

This rearrangement joins TRBV27 to TRBJ1-2, with 8 bases that match TRBD1. J was trimmed by 6 bases and V by 4 bases; bases with no gene match: 16. Germline loops: CDR1 MNHEY, CDR2 SMNVEV (reference sequence). This CDR3 region has 17 residues. CDR3 nucleotide sequence: TGTGCCAGCAGTTCCAAATACAACGACAGGGGAGAGCATGGCTACACCTTC. Its translation is CASSSKYNDRGEHGYTF.

This clone was seen just once. The V call is TRBV19, the J call TRBJ2-7; maybe TRBD1 (6 bases). The CDR3 is 14 amino acids. Germline CDR1 and CDR2: LNHDA and SQIVND (reference sequence). V was shortened by 6 bases and J by 2 bases, with 14 bases between the two germline ends. This CDR3 is CASSQSDRAYEQYF. CDR3 coding DNA: TGTGCCAGTAGCCAATCGGACAGAGCCTACGAGCAGTACTTC.

This chain links TRBV7-6 with TRBJ2-2, with 9 bases lining up with TRBD1. Trimming cost V 7 bases and J 2 bases; bases outside gene matches: 8. Germline-derived CDR1 and CDR2 are SGHVS and FNYEAQ. The CDR3 contains 16 residues. This chain's CDR3 is CASIRGTGSNTGELFF. DNA for the CDR3: TGTGCCAGCATACGAGGGACAGGGTCTAACACCGGGGAGCTGTTTTTT. Together with reference TRBV7-6 and TRBJ2-2, the CDR3 gives the full variable domain: GAGVSQSPRYKVTKRGQDVALRCDPISGHVSLYWYRQALGQGPEFLTYFNYEAQQDKSGLPNDRFSAERPEGSISTLTIQRTEQRDSAMYRCASIRGTGSNTGELFFGEGSRLTVL.